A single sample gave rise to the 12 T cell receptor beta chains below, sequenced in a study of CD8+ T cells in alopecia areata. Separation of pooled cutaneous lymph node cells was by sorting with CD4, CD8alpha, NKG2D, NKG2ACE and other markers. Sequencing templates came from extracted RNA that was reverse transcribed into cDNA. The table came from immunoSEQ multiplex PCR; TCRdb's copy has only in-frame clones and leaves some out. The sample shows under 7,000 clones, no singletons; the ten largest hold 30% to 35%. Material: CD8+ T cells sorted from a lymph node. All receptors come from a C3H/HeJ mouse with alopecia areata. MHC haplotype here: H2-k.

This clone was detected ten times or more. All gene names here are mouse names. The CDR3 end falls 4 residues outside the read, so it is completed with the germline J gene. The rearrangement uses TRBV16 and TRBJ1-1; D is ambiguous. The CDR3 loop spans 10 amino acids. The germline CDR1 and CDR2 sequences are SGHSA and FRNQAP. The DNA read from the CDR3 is TGTGCAAGCAGCCCCAAA. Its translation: CASSPK. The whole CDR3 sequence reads CASSPKEVFF. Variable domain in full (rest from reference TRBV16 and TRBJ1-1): NAGVIQTPRHKVTGKGQEATLWCEPISGHSAVFWYRQTIVQGLEFLTYFRNQAPIDDSGMPKERFSAQMPNQSHSTLKIQSTQPQDSAVYLCASSPKEVFFGKGTRLTVV.

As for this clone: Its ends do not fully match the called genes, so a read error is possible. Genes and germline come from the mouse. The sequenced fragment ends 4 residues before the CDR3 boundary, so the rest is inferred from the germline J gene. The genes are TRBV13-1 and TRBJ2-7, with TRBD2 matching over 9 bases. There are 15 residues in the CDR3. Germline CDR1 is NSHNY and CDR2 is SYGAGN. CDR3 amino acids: CASGDDWGTSYEQYF. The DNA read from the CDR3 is TGTGCCAGCGGTGATGACTGGGGGACCTCCTAT.

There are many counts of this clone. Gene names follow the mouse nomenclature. The CDR3 region is CAWSLLGGFAETLYF. The DNA read from the CDR3 is TGTGCCTGGAGTCTACTGGGGGGGTTTGCAGAA. V is TRBV31 and J is TRBJ2-3; TRBD2 matches at 10 bases. The read comes to an end 4 residues before the CDR3 does, leaving the germline J gene to fill in the end. The germline gives CDR1 GKSSPN, CDR2 SITVG. The CDR3 contains 15 residues. V lost 0 bases and J lost 2; bases outside the gene matches: 2.

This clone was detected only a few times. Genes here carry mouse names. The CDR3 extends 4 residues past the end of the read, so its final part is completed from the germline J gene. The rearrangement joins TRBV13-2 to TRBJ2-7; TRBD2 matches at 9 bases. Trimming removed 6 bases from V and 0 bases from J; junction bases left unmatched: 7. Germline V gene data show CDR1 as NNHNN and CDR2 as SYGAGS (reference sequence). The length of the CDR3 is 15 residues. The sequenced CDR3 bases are TGTGCCAGCGATCTGGGGGGGACGAGCTCCTAT. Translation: CASDLGGTSSY. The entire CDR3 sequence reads CASDLGGTSSYEQYF.

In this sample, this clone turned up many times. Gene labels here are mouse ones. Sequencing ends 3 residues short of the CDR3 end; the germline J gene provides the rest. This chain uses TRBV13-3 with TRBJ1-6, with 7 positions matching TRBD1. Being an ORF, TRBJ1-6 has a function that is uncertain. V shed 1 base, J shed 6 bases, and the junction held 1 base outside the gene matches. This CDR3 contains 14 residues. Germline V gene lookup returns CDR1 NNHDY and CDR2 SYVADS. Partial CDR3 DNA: TGTGCCAGCAGTGATACAGGGGTTAATTCGCCC. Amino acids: CASSDTGVNSP. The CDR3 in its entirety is CASSDTGVNSPLYF.

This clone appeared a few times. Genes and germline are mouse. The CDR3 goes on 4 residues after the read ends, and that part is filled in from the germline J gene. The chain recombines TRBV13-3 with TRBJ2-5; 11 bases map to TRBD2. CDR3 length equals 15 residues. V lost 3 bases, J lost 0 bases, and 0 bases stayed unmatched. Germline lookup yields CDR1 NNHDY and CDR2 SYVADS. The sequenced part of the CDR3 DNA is TGTGCCAGCAGTGGGACTGGGGGGAACCAAGAC. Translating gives CASSGTGGNQD. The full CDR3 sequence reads CASSGTGGNQDTQYF.

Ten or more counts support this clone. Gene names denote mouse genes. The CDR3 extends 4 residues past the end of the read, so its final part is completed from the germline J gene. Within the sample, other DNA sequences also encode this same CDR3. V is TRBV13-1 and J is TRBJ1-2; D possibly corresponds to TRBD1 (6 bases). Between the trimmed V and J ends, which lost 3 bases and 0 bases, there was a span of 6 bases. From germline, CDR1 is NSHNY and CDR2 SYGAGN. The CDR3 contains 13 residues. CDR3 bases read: TGTGCCAGCAGTGGACAGGCAAACTCC. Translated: CASSGQANS. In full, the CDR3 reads CASSGQANSDYTF.

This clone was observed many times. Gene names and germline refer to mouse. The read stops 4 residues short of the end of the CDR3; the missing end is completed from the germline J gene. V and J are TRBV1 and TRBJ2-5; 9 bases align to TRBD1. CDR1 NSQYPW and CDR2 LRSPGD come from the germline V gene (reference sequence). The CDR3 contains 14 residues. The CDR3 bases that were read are TGCACCTGCAGTGCAGATGGGACAGGGGAC. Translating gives CTCSADGTGD. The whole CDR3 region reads CTCSADGTGDTQYF.

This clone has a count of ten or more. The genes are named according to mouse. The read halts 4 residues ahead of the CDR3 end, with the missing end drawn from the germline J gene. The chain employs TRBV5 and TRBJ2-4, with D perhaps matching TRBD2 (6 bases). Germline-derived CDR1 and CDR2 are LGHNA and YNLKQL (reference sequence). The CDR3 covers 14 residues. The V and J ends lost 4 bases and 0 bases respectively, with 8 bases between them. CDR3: CASSRLVSQNTLYF. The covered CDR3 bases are TGTGCCAGCAGCCGACTGGTTAGTCAAAAC.

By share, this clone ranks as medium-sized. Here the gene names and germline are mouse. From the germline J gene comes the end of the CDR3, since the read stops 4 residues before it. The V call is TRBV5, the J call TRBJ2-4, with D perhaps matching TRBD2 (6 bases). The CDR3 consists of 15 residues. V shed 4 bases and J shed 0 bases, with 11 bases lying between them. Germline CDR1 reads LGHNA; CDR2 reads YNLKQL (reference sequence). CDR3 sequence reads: CASSPLGLSQNTLYF. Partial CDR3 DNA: TGTGCCAGCAGCCCCCTGGGGCTTAGTCAAAAC.

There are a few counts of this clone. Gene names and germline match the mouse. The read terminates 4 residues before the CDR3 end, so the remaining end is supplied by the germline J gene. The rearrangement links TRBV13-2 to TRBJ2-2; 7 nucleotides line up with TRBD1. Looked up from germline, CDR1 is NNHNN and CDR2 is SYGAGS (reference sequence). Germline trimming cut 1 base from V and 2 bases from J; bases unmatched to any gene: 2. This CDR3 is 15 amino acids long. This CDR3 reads CASGDPGQNTGQLYF. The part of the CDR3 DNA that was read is TGTGCCAGCGGTGATCCGGGACAGAACACCGGG.

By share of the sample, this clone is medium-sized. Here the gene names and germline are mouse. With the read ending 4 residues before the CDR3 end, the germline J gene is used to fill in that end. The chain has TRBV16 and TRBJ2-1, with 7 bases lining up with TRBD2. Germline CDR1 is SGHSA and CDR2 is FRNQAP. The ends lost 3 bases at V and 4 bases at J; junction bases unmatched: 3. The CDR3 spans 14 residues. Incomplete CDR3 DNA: TGTGCAAGCAGCTTCGGGGGGGGGTATGCT. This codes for CASSFGGGYA. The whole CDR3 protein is CASSFGGGYAEQFF.